Listed here is a single TCR beta chain. The data are from a study of T cell changes during pregnancy in multiple sclerosis. CDR1 SEHNR and CDR2 FQNEAQ come from the germline V gene (reference sequence). This CDR3 has 16 amino acids. J was trimmed by 2 bases and V by 0 bases; bases with no gene match: 6. Assay used: immunoSEQ multiplex PCR; TCRdb lists only in-frame clones, some missing. The sample lists some 71,000 clones, about 90% occurring once. This receptor was taken from a female donor with multiple sclerosis, enrolled in a pregnancy study. The sequencing used peripheral blood, collected after pregnancy. The J gene is TRBJ1-2, the V gene TRBV7-9, with 7 nucleotides matching TRBD1. The CDR3 protein is CASSLADRDRNYGYTF. The CDR3 nucleotides are TGTGCCAGCAGCTTAGCGGACCGGGACAGAAACTATGGCTACACCTTC.